Below, 20 T cell receptor beta chains from the same sample are listed, as sequenced in a study of Tregs in tolerant kidney transplant recipients. Here immunoSEQ multiplex PCR was the method, and the copy in TCRdb shows in-frame clones only, minus some. The data hold 200,000 to 300,000 clones, with 80% to 85% observed a single time. Sample: CD4+ T cells from blood. These receptors all come from a human donor in good health.

The chain has TRBV18 and TRBJ1-6; 8 nucleotides match TRBD1. Germline lookup yields CDR1 KGHSH and CDR2 LQKENI. The J segment lost 8 bases and the V segment lost 5 bases, leaving 14 bases of the junction unmatched. The CDR3 contains 17 residues. This CDR3 reads CASSWTVGQGGHSPLHF. The CDR3 nucleotides are TGTGCCAGCTCATGGACGGTTGGACAGGGCGGTCATTCACCCCTCCACTTT.

The V call is TRBV19, the J call TRBJ2-5, with D tentatively TRBD1 or TRBD2 (5 bases each). This CDR3 has 13 amino acids. Germline CDR1 and CDR2: LNHDA and SQIVND (reference sequence). V dropped 1 base and J dropped 5 bases, with 8 bases sitting between them. As DNA, the CDR3 is TGTGCCAGTAGTATAGTGGGGGTGGAGACCCAGTACTTC. Translating gives CASSIVGVETQYF.

CDR3 sequence reads: CASSPLPGQENEKLFF. In DNA, the CDR3 is TGTGCCAGCTCGCCTCTCCCGGGACAGGAGAATGAAAAACTGTTTTTT. The chain uses TRBV18 and TRBJ1-4, with 8 bases matching TRBD1. Germline loops: CDR1 KGHSH, CDR2 LQKENI. This CDR3 contains 16 residues. V gave up 6 bases and J gave up 5 bases; unmatched junction bases: 11.

The chain's CDR3 is CASSDQGYEQFF. CDR3 bases: TGTGCCAGCAGCGACCAGGGCTATGAGCAGTTCTTC. The chain joins TRBV11-2 to TRBJ2-1; D is perhaps TRBD1 (5 bases). V was trimmed by 5 bases and J by 8 bases, leaving 10 bases between them. The V gene's germline CDR1 is SGHAT and CDR2 FQNNGV. The CDR3 has 12 residues.

The chain joins TRBV6-1 to TRBJ1-2, with D perhaps matching TRBD1 (5 bases). Trimming pared 2 bases from V and 5 bases from J, leaving 12 bases between. Per the germline V gene, CDR1 is MNHNS and CDR2 is SASEGT. This CDR3 has 14 amino acids. The CDR3, as DNA: TGTGCCAGCAGTGAATCACGGACAAGTTATGGCTACACCTTC. It is translated as CASSESRTSYGYTF.

The chain uses TRBV6-1 and TRBJ1-5; the D gene is possibly TRBD1 (6 bases). This CDR3 spans 14 amino acids. Trimming removed 7 bases at V and 4 bases at J, with 14 bases between. Germline CDR1 reads MNHNS; CDR2 reads SASEGT. The CDR3 nucleotides are TGTGCCAGCACCCCCGGGACACTTAATCAGCCCCAGCATTTT. It specifies CASTPGTLNQPQHF.

This clone showed up just a few times. The chain couples TRBV12-5 to TRBJ1-2; weak D call: TRBD1 (6 bases). The CDR3 length is 12 residues. CDR1 is LGHNT and CDR2 is FRNRAP in the germline V gene. Trimming shortened V by 3 bases and J by 7 bases, and 9 bases separated the two germline ends. In DNA form, the CDR3 reads TGTGCTAGTGGTTTTGCGGGGGCTGGCTACACCTTC. It codes for CASGFAGAGYTF. The full variable domain, in which reference TRBV12-5 and TRBJ1-2 provide the parts outside the CDR3, is DARVTQTPRHKVTEMGQEVTMRCQPILGHNTVFWYRQTMMQGLELLAYFRNRAPLDDSGMPKDRFSAEMPDATLATLKIQPSEPRDSAVYFCASGFAGAGYTFGSGTRLTVV.

The chain carries TRBV23-1 and TRBJ1-1, with D perhaps matching TRBD1 (6 bases). TRBV23-1 is recorded as an ORF, its role being uncertain. Trimming left V 0 bases short and J 0 bases short, with 17 bases between. This CDR3 region has 18 residues. In nucleotides, the CDR3 is TGCGCCAGCAGTCAATCGGGGAGCCAGGGGAACATGAACACTGAAGCTTTCTTT. It codes for CASSQSGSQGNMNTEAFF.

The V call is TRBV7-9, the J call TRBJ2-6; D is perhaps TRBD2 (6 bases). There are 15 residues in the CDR3. Trimming left V 4 bases short and J 0 bases short, with 7 bases between. The V gene's germline CDR1 is SEHNR and CDR2 FQNEAQ (reference sequence). CDR3 sequence reads: CASSSGGSGANVLTF. The CDR3 bases are TGTGCCAGCAGCTCCGGGGGCTCTGGGGCCAACGTCCTGACTTTC.

This clone was seen more than once but under ten times. The chain couples TRBV5-1 to TRBJ1-5; unclear D gene. Germline lookup yields CDR1 SGHRS and CDR2 YFSETQ. This CDR3 contains 14 residues. Trimming took 0 bases from V and 4 from J, leaving 8 bases between them. The CDR3: CASSLGQKNQPQHF. CDR3 in DNA: TGCGCCAGCAGCTTGGGGCAGAAGAATCAGCCCCAGCATTTT.

This chain joins TRBV5-1 and TRBJ2-5; D is unresolved. Germline V gene data show CDR1 as SGHRS and CDR2 as YFSETQ. This CDR3 comprises 13 residues. V dropped 4 bases and J dropped 3 bases, with 10 bases sitting between them. The CDR3 is CASSVTGEETQYF. DNA for the CDR3: TGCGCCAGCAGCGTCACTGGGGAAGAGACCCAGTACTTC.

This clone came up a few times. V is TRBV6-5 and J is TRBJ2-1; D might be TRBD2 (5 bases). Trimming took 5 bases from V and 14 from J, leaving 16 bases between them. The CDR3 loop spans 12 amino acids. Looked up from germline, CDR1 is MNHEY and CDR2 is SVGAGI. Here the CDR3 reads CASSERINGEFF. Here the CDR3 DNA reads TGTGCCAGCAGTGAAAGGATAAACGGGGAGTTCTTC.

Only a few counts were recorded for this clone. V gene TRBV28 combines with J gene TRBJ2-2; TRBD2 matches 10 bases. Germline V gene data show CDR1 as MDHEN and CDR2 as SYDVKM. This CDR3 region has 15 residues. V shed 7 bases and J 3 bases; nucleotides not matched to a gene: 5. The CDR3: CASISGGTDTGELFF. CDR3 sequence (DNA): TGTGCCAGCATTAGCGGGGGGACCGACACCGGGGAGCTGTTTTTT.

The chain is built from TRBV6-5 and TRBJ1-2; 9 positions match TRBD1. CDR1 and CDR2 from the germline V gene are MNHEY and SVGAGI. Trimming took 6 bases from V and 7 from J; bases not matched to a gene: 6. This CDR3 spans 13 amino acids. The CDR3 sequence: CASRQGAVGGYTF. For the CDR3, the DNA is TGTGCCAGCAGACAGGGGGCGGTTGGTGGCTACACCTTC.

This clone occurred once. This chain links TRBV9 with TRBJ2-2; D may correspond to TRBD1 or TRBD2 (5 bases each). Germline CDR1 reads SGDLS; CDR2 reads YYNGEE. Trimming shortened V by 0 bases and J by 4 bases, and 19 bases separated the two germline ends. There are 18 residues in the CDR3. CDR3 sequence (DNA): TGTGCCAGCAGCGTAGCTTATCGGGGACCAAGGACCACCGGGGAGCTGTTTTTT. Residues: CASSVAYRGPRTTGELFF.

The V gene is TRBV11-1, the J gene TRBJ2-5, with D possibly matching TRBD1 (5 bases). The CDR3 consists of 14 residues. V was cut by 4 bases and J by 7 bases, with 16 bases left in between. In germline, CDR1 is SGHAT, CDR2 FQDESV (reference sequence). The CDR3, as DNA: TGTGCCAGCAGCTATGCAGGGTGGCCTGGGACCCAGTACTTC. Its translation is CASSYAGWPGTQYF. The full variable domain, rest sourced from reference TRBV11-1 and TRBJ2-5, is EAEVAQSPRYKITEKSQAVAFWCDPISGHATLYWYRQILGQGPELLVQFQDESVVDDSQLPKDRFSAERLKGVDSTLKIQPAELGDSAMYLCASSYAGWPGTQYFGPGTRLLVL.

The chain uses TRBV11-2 and TRBJ2-7; 8 positions agree with TRBD2. CDR3 length: 14 amino acids. With V trimmed by 4 bases and J by 6 bases, 8 bases remained unmatched. From germline, CDR1 is SGHAT and CDR2 FQNNGV. CDR3 in DNA: TGTGCCAGCAGCTCGACCGGGACTAGAGGCGAGCAGTACTTC. This encodes CASSSTGTRGEQYF.

In its sample, this clone was seen once. The sample has other DNA sequences that encode this CDR3 too. This chain links TRBV11-2 with TRBJ1-4; TRBD1 matches 9 bases. Germline CDR1 reads SGHAT; CDR2 reads FQNNGV. Trimming cost V 5 bases and J 13 bases; bases outside gene matches: 17. The CDR3 has 16 residues. DNA of the CDR3: TGTGCCAGCAGCCTTACCCACAGGGGGCGAGGAGATGGACTGTTTTTT. Residues: CASSLTHRGRGDGLFF.

The chain joins TRBV7-9 to TRBJ2-6, with 7 bases that match TRBD2. The CDR3 totals 17 residues. Germline V CDR1 and CDR2: SEHNR, FQNEAQ (reference sequence). Trimming removed 5 bases from V and 0 bases from J; junction bases left unmatched: 7. The CDR3 spells CASSGWGGDSGANVLTF. For the CDR3, the DNA is TGTGCCAGCAGCGGGTGGGGAGGGGACTCTGGGGCCAACGTCCTGACTTTC. The variable domain in full, with the rest retrieved from reference TRBV7-9 and TRBJ2-6, is DTGVSQNPRHKITKRGQNVTFRCDPISEHNRLYWYRQTLGQGPEFLTYFQNEAQLEKSRLLSDRFSAERPKGSFSTLEIQRTEQGDSAMYLCASSGWGGDSGANVLTFGAGSRLTVL.

The sample holds a few counts of this clone. V usage is TRBV7-9 and J usage is TRBJ2-7, with D possibly being TRBD1 (6 bases). Trimming cost V 5 bases and J 2 bases, with 13 bases left between them. This CDR3 is 14 amino acids long. Germline loops: CDR1 SEHNR, CDR2 FQNEAQ (reference sequence). The CDR3 loop reads CASSPVRDTYEQYF. The CDR3, as DNA: TGTGCCAGCAGCCCTGTCCGGGACACCTACGAGCAGTACTTC. Drawing the rest from reference TRBV7-9 and TRBJ2-7, the complete variable domain is DTGVSQNPRHKITKRGQNVTFRCDPISEHNRLYWYRQTLGQGPEFLTYFQNEAQLEKSRLLSDRFSAERPKGSFSTLEIQRTEQGDSAMYLCASSPVRDTYEQYFGPGTRLTVT.